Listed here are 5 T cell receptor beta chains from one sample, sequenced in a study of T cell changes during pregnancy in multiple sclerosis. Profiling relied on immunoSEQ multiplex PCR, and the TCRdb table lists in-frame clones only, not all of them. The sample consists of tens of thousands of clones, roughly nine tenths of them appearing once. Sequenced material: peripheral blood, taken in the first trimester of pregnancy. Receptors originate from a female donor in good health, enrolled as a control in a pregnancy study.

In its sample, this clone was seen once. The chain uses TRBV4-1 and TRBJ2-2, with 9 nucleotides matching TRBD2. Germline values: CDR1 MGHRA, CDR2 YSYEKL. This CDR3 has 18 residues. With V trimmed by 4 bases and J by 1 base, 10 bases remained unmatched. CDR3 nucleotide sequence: TGCGCCAGCAGCCGAGTACCGGGACTAGCCATGAACACCGGGGAGCTGTTTTTT. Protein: CASSRVPGLAMNTGELFF.

The CDR3 region has the DNA TGTGCCAGCAGCTTAGATGGCCAGGGGGGACAGCCCCAGCATTTT. Translating gives CASSLDGQGGQPQHF. The genes are TRBV7-2 and TRBJ1-5; 7 bases line up with TRBD1. CDR1 and CDR2 from the germline V gene are SGHTA and FQGNSA. V lost 1 base to trimming and J lost 7 bases; unmatched junction nucleotides: 7. CDR3 size: 15 residues.

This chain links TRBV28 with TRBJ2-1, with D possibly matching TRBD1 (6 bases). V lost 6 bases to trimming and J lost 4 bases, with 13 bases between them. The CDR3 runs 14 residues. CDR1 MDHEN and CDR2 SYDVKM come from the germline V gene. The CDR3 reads CASSTADSYNEQFF. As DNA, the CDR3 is TGTGCCAGCAGCACCGCGGACAGTTACAATGAGCAGTTCTTC.

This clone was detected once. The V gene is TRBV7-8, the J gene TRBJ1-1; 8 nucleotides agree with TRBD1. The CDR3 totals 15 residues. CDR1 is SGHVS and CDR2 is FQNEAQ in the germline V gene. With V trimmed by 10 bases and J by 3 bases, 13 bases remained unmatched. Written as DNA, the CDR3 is TGTGCCACCCAAACATCGACAGGGGATTACACTGAAGCTTTCTTT. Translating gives CATQTSTGDYTEAFF.

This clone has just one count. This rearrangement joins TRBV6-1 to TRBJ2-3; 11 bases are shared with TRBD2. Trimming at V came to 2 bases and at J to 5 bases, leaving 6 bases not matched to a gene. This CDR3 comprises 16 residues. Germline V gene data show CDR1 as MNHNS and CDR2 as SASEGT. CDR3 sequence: CASSELAGGGKDTQYF. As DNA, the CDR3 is TGTGCCAGCAGTGAACTAGCGGGAGGTGGTAAAGATACGCAGTATTTT.